This T cell receptor beta chain was captured in a study of lymphopenia after photon versus proton radiotherapy. Germline CDR1 SNHLY, CDR2 FYNNEI. V dropped 6 bases and J dropped 10 bases, with 13 bases sitting between them. The CDR3 is 13 amino acids. Only in-frame clones appear in the TCRdb table, and some are missing; sequencing was by immunoSEQ multiplex PCR. The profile shows 26,000 or so clones, more than 80% of them singletons. This receptor was taken from a man younger than 45 with gastric cancer. V is TRBV2 and J is TRBJ1-6, with D perhaps TRBD1 (6 bases). This specimen consisted of peripheral blood, obtained from a patient treated with photon-based radiotherapy. CDR3 sequence (DNA): TGTGCCAGCAGAGGACAGATGGGATCACCCCTCCACTTT. Its protein product is CASRGQMGSPLHF.